The 19 T cell receptor beta chains below come from one sample, sequenced in a study of breast tumors, draining lymph nodes, adjacent tissues. One entry per CDR3 protein, called by TCRdb with MiXCR from the multiplex PCR reads. The sample yields some 21,000 distinct CDR3 sequences, 50% seen once. The sequenced sample was breast tumor tissue. These receptors originate from a female donor with breast cancer. Some clones in this sample may be carry-over from other donors' samples.

This clonotype was picked up many times. The chain is built from TRBV20-1 and TRBJ2-7; D uncertain. This CDR3 contains 13 residues. The germline V gene encodes CDR1 DFQATT and CDR2 SNEGSKA (reference sequence). V dropped 4 bases and J dropped 3 bases, with 13 bases sitting between them. This CDR3 is CSATATAYYEQYF. The CDR3 DNA sequence: TGCAGTGCTACAGCCACTGCTTACTACGAGCAGTACTTC.

This clonotype appeared many times. The V gene is TRBV20-1, the J gene TRBJ1-5; 7 bases are a match to TRBD1. Germline trimming cut 4 bases from V and 6 bases from J; bases unmatched to any gene: 9. The length of the CDR3 is 14 residues. Germline values: CDR1 DFQATT, CDR2 SNEGSKA (reference sequence). Here the CDR3 DNA reads TGCAGTGCTAAGCAGGGGGATGGAGGTCAGCCCCAGCATTTT. Translated, it gives CSAKQGDGGQPQHF.

In this sample, this clonotype turned up many times. The chain carries TRBV28 and TRBJ2-1, with 7 bases fitting TRBD2. The J segment lost 4 bases and the V segment lost 5 bases, leaving 14 bases of the junction unmatched. CDR3 length equals 17 residues. Per germline, CDR1 MDHEN and CDR2 SYDVKM. The CDR3 nucleotides read TGTGCCAGCAGTCCGCCGCAAGCGGGGCCTGGGTACAATGAGCAGTTCTTC. Translating gives CASSPPQAGPGYNEQFF.

The V call is TRBV10-3, the J call TRBJ1-2; D is uncertain. The V gene's germline CDR1 is ENHRY and CDR2 SYGVKD. The CDR3 has 13 amino acids. V was pared by 0 bases and J by 7 bases, with 9 bases between. CDR3 loop: CAISESLELGYTF. CDR3 coding DNA: TGTGCCATCAGTGAGTCGCTCGAACTTGGCTACACCTTC.

This clonotype was observed a handful of times. The chain combines TRBV12-3 or TRBV12-4 with TRBJ2-1; no definite D call. The CDR3 sequence is 14 residues long. The ends were cut back, 8 bases at V and 0 bases at J, with 11 bases in the middle. The CDR3 DNA reads TGTGCCAGCGCGCCCCCCTCCTCCTACAATGAGCAGTTCTTC. The encoded protein is CASAPPSSYNEQFF.

By its share, this clonotype is medium-sized. The chain links TRBV24-1 to TRBJ2-3; D perhaps matches TRBD2 (6 bases). CDR3 length: 15 amino acids. Per the germline V gene, CDR1 is KGHDR and CDR2 is SFDVKD. V was cut by 5 bases and J by 6 bases, with 17 bases left in between. In nucleotides, the CDR3 is TGTGCCACCAGTGCCCGACTAGGCGTTCGGGATACGCAGTATTTT. Encoded protein: CATSARLGVRDTQYF.

This clonotype was recorded once. The J gene is TRBJ1-4, the V gene TRBV5-6; TRBD1 aligns across 9 bases. The V and J ends lost 6 bases and 8 bases, in that order; junction bases with no gene match: 11. CDR1 and CDR2 from the germline V gene are SGHDT and YYEEEE. The CDR3 has 15 amino acids. CDR3 in DNA: TGTGCCAGCAACTCGGATGGGACAGGGTACGAAAAACTGTTTTTT. This sequence encodes CASNSDGTGYEKLFF.

This clonotype was detected many times. This chain joins TRBV5-1 and TRBJ2-1; 13 bases fit TRBD2. The CDR3 contains 16 residues. Trimming took 3 bases from V and 4 from J; bases not matched to a gene: 4. The V gene's germline CDR1 is SGHRS and CDR2 YFSETQ. The CDR3 DNA reads as TGCGCCAGCAGCTCACCGGGACTAGCGGGGTACAATGAGCAGTTCTTC. This translates into CASSSPGLAGYNEQFF.

The J gene is TRBJ2-7, the V gene TRBV20-1, with D uncertain. V was cut by 3 bases and J by 2 bases, with 11 bases left in between. The CDR3 length is 13 residues. Germline V gene data show CDR1 as DFQATT and CDR2 as SNEGSKA (reference sequence). CDR3 bases: TGCAGTGCTAGGAGGCAGGACCCCTACGAGCAGTACTTC. It is translated as CSARRQDPYEQYF.

The V call is TRBV11-2, the J call TRBJ2-1; TRBD1 matches at 9 bases. The J call may be incorrect, as the DNA end agrees better with TRBJ2-5. CDR1 is SGHAT and CDR2 is FQNNGV in the germline V gene. CDR3 length: 16 amino acids. The CDR3 nucleotides read TGTGCCAGCAGCTTAGGATCTCGGACAGGGGATGGGTCCCAGTACTTC. It encodes CASSLGSRTGDGSQYF.

This clonotype was seen more than once but under ten times. The gene calls are TRBV24-1 and TRBJ1-2; D is possibly TRBD1 (5 bases). V was pared by 3 bases and J by 7 bases, with 11 bases between. CDR1 is KGHDR and CDR2 is SFDVKD in the germline V gene. This CDR3 has 13 amino acids. DNA of the CDR3: TGTGCCACCAGTGATGGGGCCAGGACTGGCTACACCTTC. Amino acid sequence: CATSDGARTGYTF.

The chain employs TRBV9 and TRBJ1-2, with TRBD1 identical over 10 bases. V shed 4 bases and J 3 bases; nucleotides not matched to a gene: 9. The CDR3 contains 16 residues. Germline V CDR1 and CDR2: SGDLS, YYNGEE. The CDR3 sequence is CASSPGQGFLDYGYTF. The CDR3 DNA reads TGTGCCAGCAGCCCGGGACAGGGGTTTTTGGACTATGGCTACACCTTC.

A note on this clonotype: Likely a read error: the CDR3 ends without its conserved phenylalanine or tryptophan. DNA of the CDR3: TGCGCCAGCAGCACCTCGGGGCACCAAGACACCCAGTACCTC. Its translation: CASSTSGHQDTQYL. The chain has TRBV5-1 and TRBJ2-5; the D call may be TRBD1 or TRBD2 (5 bases each). The CDR3 has 14 amino acids. Germline loops: CDR1 SGHRS, CDR2 YFSETQ.

V and J are TRBV11-2 and TRBJ1-3, with TRBD1 matching 9 bases. Per the germline V gene, CDR1 is SGHAT and CDR2 is FQNNGV. V gave up 5 bases and J gave up 1 base; unmatched junction bases: 9. This CDR3 region has 17 residues. CDR3 nucleotide sequence: TGTGCCAGCAGCCCGGCGGGACAGGGATTTTCTGGAAACACCATATATTTT. Its protein product is CASSPAGQGFSGNTIYF.

The table lists this clonotype with many counts. The CDR3 nucleotides are TGCGCCAGCAGCTTGTCCCTCGGACAGGGACGCGAGCAGTACTTC. Translating gives CASSLSLGQGREQYF. The rearrangement uses TRBV5-1 and TRBJ2-7; 8 bases line up with TRBD1. The CDR3 consists of 15 residues. Germline assignment: CDR1 SGHRS and CDR2 YFSETQ. Trimming took 1 base from V and 6 from J; bases not matched to a gene: 9.

In its sample, this clonotype ranks as medium-sized. This rearrangement joins TRBV20-1 to TRBJ2-3; 9 nucleotides line up with TRBD2. The trim removed 0 bases at V and 6 bases at J, leaving 4 bases unmatched. The CDR3 has 14 residues. CDR1 and CDR2 from the germline V gene are DFQATT and SNEGSKA (reference sequence). CDR3 nucleotide sequence: TGCAGTGCTAGAGATCAAAGCGGGAGGGATACGCAGTATTTT. Amino acids: CSARDQSGRDTQYF.

By sample share, this clonotype is medium-sized. The genes are TRBV12-5 and TRBJ1-6; possible D gene TRBD1, 5 bases. V lost 3 bases, J lost 10 bases, and 13 bases lay in between. CDR3 length equals 14 residues. Germline V gives CDR1 LGHNT, CDR2 FRNRAP. Here the CDR3 reads CASGLGYGGSPLHF. The CDR3 region has the DNA TGTGCTAGTGGTTTAGGGTATGGGGGGTCACCCCTCCACTTT.

This clonotype was observed many times. Given a much more abundant clone one base away, this may be a read error. This chain uses TRBV12-3 or TRBV12-4 with TRBJ2-3; tentative D call: TRBD2 (6 bases). V was clipped by 5 bases and J by 5 bases, with 11 bases between them. This CDR3 has 13 amino acids. The CDR3 nucleotides are TGTGCCAGCAGTCACTCGCGGGGAGATACGCAGTATTTT. The encoded protein is CASSHSRGDTQYF.

This chain joins TRBV3-1 and TRBJ2-5; D is unresolved. V lost 0 bases to trimming and J lost 5 bases, with 4 bases between them. From germline, CDR1 is LGHDT and CDR2 YNNKEL (reference sequence). This CDR3 region has 12 residues. The CDR3 loop reads CASSQERETQYF. The CDR3 nucleotides are TGTGCCAGCAGCCAAGAGCGGGAGACCCAGTACTTC.